This TCR beta chain was obtained from a study of blood T cell repertoires in COVID-19. For the study at large: Specimens from acute and convalescent COVID-19 originated in the United States, Italy and Spain. The cDNA or gDNA used as material had been derived from T cells, B-cell-depleted T cells, or PBMCs.

Under the authors' procedure: The assay estimated nucleated cells by amplifying reference gene primers. Sequencing was performed with immunoSEQ multiplex PCR; in TCRdb, only in-frame clones are kept and a portion is missing. V and J calls and clone size are as listed in that table; D and trimming were resolved from the DNA. The sample consists of over 40,000 clones, about 79% of them appearing once. In germline, CDR1 is SQVTM, CDR2 ANQGSEA. This CDR3 is 12 amino acids long. Trimming took off 4 bases at V and 3 bases at J, with 10 bases between the two ends. Sequencing used peripheral blood. This clonotype was obtained from a woman aged 55-70 years with acute or convalescent COVID-19. The chain employs TRBV29-1 and TRBJ2-7; no definite D call. In nucleotides, the CDR3 is TGCAGCGTTGGTGCCGGTATCTACGAGCAGTACTTC. Protein sequence: CSVGAGIYEQYF.